A single sample gave rise to the 22 T cell receptor beta chains below, sequenced in a study of Ad26.COV2.S vaccination and SARS-CoV-2 variants. Method: immunoSEQ multiplex PCR; TCRdb's copy keeps in-frame clones and lacks some. The table has around 300,000 clones, approximately 86% seen once. Treatment specified: roughly 19 received Ad26.COV2.S at low or high dose, single or two shots; about five received placebo; per-sample allocation not given. Specimens were obtained on day 63 following the first vaccine or placebo injection. Specimen: peripheral blood, collected in a trial of Ad26.COV2.S vaccine versus placebo. The receptors stem from a person between 18 and 65 years old who received the Ad26.COV2.S COVID-19 vaccine or a placebo.

DNA of the CDR3: TGTGCCAGCTCCCTTCAGGAGCAAGAGACCCAGTACTTC. This encodes CASSLQEQETQYF. The chain links TRBV18 to TRBJ2-5; D unresolved. This CDR3 contains 13 residues. Per germline, CDR1 KGHSH and CDR2 LQKENI. The V end lost 6 bases, the J end lost 2 bases, and 10 bases lay between the germline ends.

The chain links TRBV19 to TRBJ2-7, with D possibly TRBD2 on 5 matching bases. Germline V gene sequence: CDR1 LNHDA, CDR2 SQIVND (reference sequence). This CDR3 comprises 13 residues. Trimming took off 2 bases at V and 4 bases at J, with 9 bases between the two ends. This CDR3 is CASSITGLYEQYF. The CDR3 region has the DNA TGTGCCAGTAGTATAACGGGGTTGTACGAGCAGTACTTC.

This chain uses TRBV2 with TRBJ2-5, with 7 positions matching TRBD1. Trimming cost V 6 bases and J 0 bases; bases outside gene matches: 4. Germline assignment: CDR1 SNHLY and CDR2 FYNNEI. The CDR3 runs 14 residues. Written as DNA, the CDR3 is TGTGCCAGCAGACAGGGGCTAAACCAAGAGACCCAGTACTTC. It codes for CASRQGLNQETQYF.

J is TRBJ2-3 and V is TRBV24-1; 10 bases agree with TRBD2. The CDR3 is 14 amino acids. Germline lookup yields CDR1 KGHDR and CDR2 SFDVKD. The ends lost 4 bases at V and 6 bases at J; junction bases unmatched: 3. The CDR3, as DNA: TGTGCCACCAGTGAGGCTAGCGGGAGTGATACGCAGTATTTT. Amino acids: CATSEASGSDTQYF.

This clone was detected only once. V usage is TRBV7-9 and J usage is TRBJ1-2; the D gene is possibly TRBD1 (6 bases). Germline CDR1 and CDR2: SEHNR and FQNEAQ (reference sequence). The CDR3 contains 16 residues. V lost 1 base and J lost 4, with 16 bases in between. CDR3 DNA sequence: TGTGCCAGCAGCTTAGTATCCCTCAGGGGCGGCTATGGCTACACCTTC. Translating it yields CASSLVSLRGGYGYTF.

The chain is built from TRBV5-6 and TRBJ2-3, with TRBD1 matching 7 bases. The ends lost 4 bases at V and 0 bases at J; junction bases unmatched: 5. CDR1 is SGHDT, CDR2 YYEEEE, per germline. The CDR3 consists of 15 residues. CDR3 DNA sequence: TGTGCCAGCAGCCCCGACAGGGCTAGCACAGATACGCAGTATTTT. This sequence encodes CASSPDRASTDTQYF.

In this sample, this clone turned up many times. The rearrangement links TRBV6-6 to TRBJ2-7; D possibly corresponds to TRBD2 (5 bases). V gave up 5 bases and J gave up 3 bases, with 8 bases separating them. CDR3 length: 12 residues. CDR1 is MNHNY and CDR2 is SVGAGI in the germline V gene (reference sequence). CDR3 bases: TGTGCCAGCAGTACTAGTAGCTACGAGCAGTACTTC. It codes for CASSTSSYEQYF.

The chain is built from TRBV4-1 and TRBJ2-3, with 7 bases lining up with TRBD2. The CDR3 is made up of 15 amino acids. Trimming took 3 bases from V and 2 from J; bases not matched to a gene: 5. CDR1 is MGHRA, CDR2 YSYEKL, per germline. For the CDR3, the DNA is TGCGCCAGCAGCCACTACGGGAGGTACACAGATACGCAGTATTTT. This encodes CASSHYGRYTDTQYF.

V usage is TRBV10-3 and J usage is TRBJ1-3; 9 nucleotides agree with TRBD1. The length of the CDR3 is 16 residues. CDR1 and CDR2 from the germline V gene are ENHRY and SYGVKD. With V trimmed by 4 bases and J by 3 bases, 7 bases remained unmatched. CDR3 sequence: CAISGDRGFYGNTIYF. For the CDR3, the DNA is TGTGCCATCAGTGGTGACAGGGGGTTTTATGGAAACACCATATATTTT.

A single count supports this clone. The V and J genes are TRBV18 and TRBJ1-4; D ambiguous. V lost 6 bases and J lost 6, with 11 bases in between. CDR3 size: 13 residues. Per the germline V gene, CDR1 is KGHSH and CDR2 is LQKENI. CDR3 region: CASSSMADEKLFF. For the CDR3, the DNA is TGTGCCAGCTCGTCTATGGCGGATGAAAAACTGTTTTTT.

The rearrangement joins TRBV7-8 to TRBJ2-1, with TRBD2 identical over 16 bases. CDR3 length: 16 amino acids. CDR1 is SGHVS, CDR2 FQNEAQ, per germline. V lost 1 base and J lost 10; bases outside the gene matches: 4. The CDR3 coding sequence is TGTGCCAGCAGCTTAGATGGGACTAGCGGGGGGGGAGAGCAGTTCTTC. Translating it yields CASSLDGTSGGGEQFF.

The V gene is TRBV27, the J gene TRBJ1-1, with 7 bases lining up with TRBD1. The junction had 6 bases not matched to a gene; V was cut back by 6 bases and J by 2 bases. The CDR3 has 14 residues. Per the germline V gene, CDR1 is MNHEY and CDR2 is SMNVEV (reference sequence). The CDR3 is CASSNDRANTEAFF. The CDR3, as DNA: TGTGCCAGCAGCAATGACAGGGCAAACACTGAAGCTTTCTTT.

The rearrangement joins TRBV4-1 to TRBJ1-5, with TRBD1 matching 9 bases. V was clipped by 4 bases and J by 3 bases; unmatched bases: 4. The germline V gene has CDR1 MGHRA and CDR2 YSYEKL. The length of the CDR3 is 15 residues. The CDR3 reads CASSPRTGDNQPQHF. In DNA form, the CDR3 reads TGCGCCAGCAGCCCCAGGACAGGGGACAATCAGCCCCAGCATTTT.

V is TRBV28 and J is TRBJ2-5; 11 bases match TRBD2. CDR3 length: 16 amino acids. Germline V lookup: CDR1 MDHEN, CDR2 SYDVKM. V gave up 2 bases and J gave up 1 base; unmatched junction bases: 3. CDR3 DNA: TGTGCCAGCAGTTTAATGGGACTAGCGGTCCAAGAGACCCAGTACTTC. Encoded protein: CASSLMGLAVQETQYF.

The genes are TRBV27 and TRBJ2-7; D is perhaps TRBD1 (6 bases). Germline V gives CDR1 MNHEY, CDR2 SMNVEV (reference sequence). Trimming pared 10 bases from V and 5 bases from J, leaving 18 bases between. This CDR3 is 13 amino acids long. The CDR3 here is CATKLTGLDEQYF. CDR3 sequence (DNA): TGTGCCACCAAACTCACAGGGTTAGACGAGCAGTACTTC.

The DNA of the CDR3 is TGTGCCAGCAGCTTCGGTCTCGAGCAGTACTTC. Translated, it gives CASSFGLEQYF. This rearrangement joins TRBV7-2 to TRBJ2-7, with D hard to call. The germline CDR1 and CDR2 sequences are SGHTA and FQGNSA. The CDR3 extends over 11 amino acids. Trimming took off 3 bases at V and 6 bases at J, with 6 bases between the two ends.

V gene TRBV5-4 combines with J gene TRBJ2-1, with TRBD2 matching over 10 bases. Trimming at V came to 1 base and at J to 8 bases, leaving 6 bases not matched to a gene. Germline V gives CDR1 SGHNT, CDR2 YYREEE (reference sequence). The CDR3 sequence is 15 residues long. CDR3 bases: TGTGCCAGCAGCTTGCGTCTAGCGGGAGTGGATGAGCAGTTCTTC. As protein: CASSLRLAGVDEQFF.

J is TRBJ2-7 and V is TRBV7-2; 7 positions agree with TRBD2. The CDR3 is 15 residues long. With 0 bases clipped from V and 0 bases from J, the junction kept 2 bases outside the gene matches. Germline assignment: CDR1 SGHTA and CDR2 FQGNSA. CDR3 sequence (DNA): TGTGCCAGCAGCTTAGCAGCGGGGCCCTCCTACGAGCAGTACTTC. It is translated as CASSLAAGPSYEQYF.

The chain recombines TRBV29-1 with TRBJ1-2; the match to TRBD1 covers 7 bases. In germline, CDR1 is SQVTM, CDR2 ANQGSEA. The CDR3 runs 12 residues. Trimming at V came to 6 bases and at J to 7 bases, leaving 8 bases not matched to a gene. CDR3 DNA: TGCAGCGTGACGGAGGGGGCGTTTGGCTACACCTTC. It yields the protein CSVTEGAFGYTF.

The CDR3 nucleotides read TGTGCCAGCAGTGCGCCGGGGAAGCCAAATGAGCAGTTCTTC. Its protein is CASSAPGKPNEQFF. This chain connects TRBV27 to TRBJ2-1, with D tentatively TRBD2 (5 bases). The germline CDR1 and CDR2 sequences are MNHEY and SMNVEV (reference sequence). The CDR3 consists of 14 residues. Trimming removed 5 bases at V and 7 bases at J, with 15 bases between.

This chain links TRBV28 with TRBJ2-7, with TRBD1 identical over 12 bases. The CDR3 has 16 amino acids. Trimming at V came to 5 bases and at J to 3 bases, leaving 8 bases not matched to a gene. CDR1 is MDHEN and CDR2 is SYDVKM in the germline V gene. CDR3 in DNA: TGTGCCAGCAGTGGGACAGGGGGCCGACCCCTCTACGAGCAGTACTTC. This sequence encodes CASSGTGGRPLYEQYF.

The chain combines TRBV7-9 with TRBJ2-1, with 10 bases matching TRBD2. The germline CDR1 and CDR2 sequences are SEHNR and FQNEAQ (reference sequence). J lost 7 bases, V lost 5 bases, and 5 bases had no gene match. This CDR3 comprises 14 residues. The CDR3 is CASSPGTSVNEQFF. As DNA, the CDR3 is TGTGCCAGCAGCCCCGGGACTAGCGTTAATGAGCAGTTCTTC.